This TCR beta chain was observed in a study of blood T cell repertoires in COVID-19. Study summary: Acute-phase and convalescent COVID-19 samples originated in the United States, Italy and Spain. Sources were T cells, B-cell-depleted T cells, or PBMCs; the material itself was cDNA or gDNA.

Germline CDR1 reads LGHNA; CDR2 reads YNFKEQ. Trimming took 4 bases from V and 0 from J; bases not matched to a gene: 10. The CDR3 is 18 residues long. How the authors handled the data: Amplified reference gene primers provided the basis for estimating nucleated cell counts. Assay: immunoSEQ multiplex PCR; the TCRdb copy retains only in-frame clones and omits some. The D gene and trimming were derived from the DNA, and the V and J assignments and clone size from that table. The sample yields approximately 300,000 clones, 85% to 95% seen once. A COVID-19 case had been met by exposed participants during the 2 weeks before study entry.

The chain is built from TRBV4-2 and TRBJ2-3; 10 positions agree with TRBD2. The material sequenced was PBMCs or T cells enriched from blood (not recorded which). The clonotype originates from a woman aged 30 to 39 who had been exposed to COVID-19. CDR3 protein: CASSPKRGGLSSTDTQYF. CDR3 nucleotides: TGTGCCAGCAGCCCCAAGCGGGGGGGCCTTTCTAGCACAGATACGCAGTATTTT.